The 2 T cell receptor beta chains below were found in one sample sequenced in a study of blood T cell repertoires in COVID-19. Assay: immunoSEQ multiplex PCR; the TCRdb copy retains only in-frame clones and omits some. Of about 97,000 clones in the sample, approximately 84% are singletons; the top ten hold 4% to 5.5%. The sequenced material came from peripheral blood. The receptor source for this set is a human donor in a cohort sampled during active COVID-19.

The chain links TRBV4-3 to TRBJ1-4; 9 positions agree with TRBD1. Germline loops: CDR1 LGHNA, CDR2 YSLEER. Trimming at V came to 0 bases and at J to 10 bases, leaving 3 bases not matched to a gene. The CDR3 totals 14 residues. CDR3 sequence (DNA): TGCGCCAGCAGCCAAGATGGGACAGGGTTAAAACTGTTTTTT. Protein sequence: CASSQDGTGLKLFF.

The chain joins TRBV2 to TRBJ2-3; possible D gene TRBD1, 5 bases. This CDR3 contains 16 residues. Germline lookup yields CDR1 SNHLY and CDR2 FYNNEI. Trimming stripped 4 bases from V and 1 base from J, with 15 bases between. The CDR3 DNA sequence: TGTGCCAGCAGTGCCCGACAGCTCCCAGGCACAGATACGCAGTATTTT. This gives the protein CASSARQLPGTDTQYF.